The 9 T cell receptor beta chains reported below all come from one sample, sequenced in a study of T cell clones after liver transplantation. Using immunoSEQ multiplex PCR, the repertoire was profiled, and TCRdb retains in-frame clones only, with some absent. The sample carries 20,000 to 25,000 clones, about four fifths recorded once. The sample here was CD8+ T cells from blood, taken approximately 54 months after liver transplant. The source is a human patient who received a liver transplant. Some T cells may be transferred from the graft donor.

The rearrangement uses TRBV27 and TRBJ1-1, with 7 bases fitting TRBD1. Per germline, CDR1 MNHEY and CDR2 SMNVEV (reference sequence). V shed 3 bases, J shed 1 base, and the junction held 2 bases outside the gene matches. CDR3 length: 14 residues. CDR3 sequence reads: CASSLGQPNTEAFF. The DNA of the CDR3 is TGTGCCAGCAGTTTGGGACAGCCGAACACTGAAGCTTTCTTT.

This chain uses TRBV10-2 with TRBJ2-3; possibly TRBD2 for D (5 bases). CDR3 length: 15 amino acids. Trimming removed 3 bases from V and 1 base from J, with 11 bases in between. The germline CDR1 and CDR2 sequences are WSHSY and SAAADI. CDR3 in DNA: TGCGCCAGCAGTGATGTATACGGGGGCACAGATACGCAGTATTTT. Translated, it gives CASSDVYGGTDTQYF.

The V call is TRBV6-5, the J call TRBJ1-5, with 8 bases identical to TRBD1. Germline-derived CDR1 and CDR2 are MNHEY and SVGAGI. This CDR3 comprises 14 residues. After removal of 6 bases from V and 6 bases from J, the junction contained 7 bases not matched to a gene. In nucleotides, the CDR3 is TGTGCCAGCAGCCAGCGACAGGGGATTCAGCCCCAGCATTTT. This codes for CASSQRQGIQPQHF.

This chain uses TRBV6-5 with TRBJ2-2; no reliable D call. Trimming removed 2 bases from V and 5 bases from J, with 9 bases in between. The CDR3 extends over 14 amino acids. From germline, CDR1 is MNHEY and CDR2 SVGAGI. In nucleotides, the CDR3 is TGTGCCAGCAGTTACCTTGGGCTGACCGGGGAGCTGTTTTTT. Encoded protein: CASSYLGLTGELFF.

This clone ranks as medium-sized. The chain uses TRBV21-1 and TRBJ1-5; the D call TRBD1 from the table was never checked on the DNA. TRBV21-1 is listed as a pseudogene. The CDR3 is 17 amino acids. The CDR3 coding sequence is TGTGCCAGCACCTCAGGGGAGCAGGGGAAAGGCAATCAGCCCCAGCATTTT. Protein sequence: CASTSGEQGKGNQPQHF.

The rearrangement uses TRBV4-1 and TRBJ1-2; D is uncertain. This CDR3 contains 14 residues. Germline lookup yields CDR1 MGHRA and CDR2 YSYEKL. The V and J ends lost 3 bases and 3 bases respectively, with 11 bases between them. In DNA, the CDR3 is TGCGCCAGCAGCCAGGTATCGAGAGACTATGGCTACACCTTC. Its translation is CASSQVSRDYGYTF.

The chain joins TRBV6-5 to TRBJ2-2, with TRBD1 as a possible D gene (5 bases). Trimming took off 0 bases at V and 6 bases at J, with 8 bases between the two ends. The CDR3 runs 14 residues. The germline CDR1 and CDR2 sequences are MNHEY and SVGAGI. The CDR3 loop reads CASSYSQGPGELFF. In nucleotides, the CDR3 is TGTGCCAGCAGTTACTCTCAGGGCCCCGGGGAGCTGTTTTTT.

V gene TRBV9 combines with J gene TRBJ1-4; TRBD1 matches 8 bases. The trim removed 4 bases at V and 1 base at J, leaving 3 bases unmatched. The CDR3 consists of 15 residues. In germline, CDR1 is SGDLS, CDR2 YYNGEE. CDR3 loop: CASSTGQGTNEKLFF. CDR3 coding DNA: TGTGCCAGCAGCACCGGACAGGGAACTAATGAAAAACTGTTTTTT.

The chain uses TRBV5-4 and TRBJ2-7; D is uncertain. The CDR3 is 13 residues long. V lost 2 bases to trimming and J lost 2 bases, with 8 bases between them. Germline V gene sequence: CDR1 SGHNT, CDR2 YYREEE (reference sequence). CDR3 region: CASSFGDTYEQYF. The CDR3 DNA reads TGTGCCAGCAGCTTCGGAGATACCTACGAGCAGTACTTC.